The rows below give T cell receptor beta chains drawn from one sample of a study of blood T cell repertoires in COVID-19. The data were produced by immunoSEQ multiplex PCR, yet TCRdb's version contains in-frame clones alone and is incomplete. The table has more than 300,000 clones, 85% to 90% seen once. Material: peripheral blood. Receptor source: a woman aged 40 to 49 with COVID-19, enrolled during active disease. Both conserved end residues are part of each CDR3. The order of the fields is V gene, J gene, CDR3 length, CDR3 protein.

TRBV3-1/TRBV3-2	TRBJ1-5	13	CASSSRGIQPQHF
TRBV10-3	TRBJ1-2	11	CAIQGSHGYTF
TRBV10-1	TRBJ1-1	11	CARQGGTEAFF
TRBV9	TRBJ1-6	12	CASGAGNSPLHF
TRBV9	TRBJ2-1	14	CASSVGGRDTEQFF
TRBV10-3	TRBJ1-6	13	CAIAEGSNSPLHF
TRBV5-4	TRBJ1-3	16	CASSSNAGRTGNTIYF
TRBV5-4	TRBJ2-5	16	CASSPSSGRAQETQYF
TRBV7-2	TRBJ1-5	15	CASSLVAKNNQPQHF
TRBV7-8	TRBJ1-4	15	CASSYDRTYNEKLFF
TRBV9	TRBJ1-2	14	CASRSGGIGYGYTF
TRBV24-1	TRBJ2-5	11	CATSAGETQYF
TRBV18	TRBJ1-1	17	CASSPATGTGVETEAFF
TRBV27	TRBJ2-3	15	CASRRGTYGGDTQYF
TRBV27	TRBJ1-6	17	CASSSDRVRSYNSPLHF